These 28 T cell receptor beta chains were all obtained from the same sample, sequenced in a study of naive and memory T cell subsets. Two oligonucleotides, mixed equimolar, formed the beta constant-region primer covering TRBC1 and TRBC2. Ligated cDNA was amplified by four rounds of PCR with nested alpha and beta constant-region primers and SP2. From the UMI-ligation and nested PCR reads, TCRdb called clonotypes with MiXCR, one entry per CDR3 protein. Of 95,000 to 150,000 distinct CDR3 sequences in the sample, approximately 37% were seen once. Sequencing input: central memory CD4+ T cells from blood. The receptor source for this set is a human donor in good health.

The chain has TRBV30 and TRBJ2-7; D perhaps matches TRBD2 (6 bases). Deletions cut 3 bases from V and 0 bases from J, with 12 bases between. This CDR3 has 14 amino acids. CDR1 and CDR2 (germline): GTSNPN, SVGIG (reference sequence). The CDR3 region has the DNA TGTGCCTGGAGGTGGGGCGGGAACTCCTACGAGCAGTACTTC. It yields the protein CAWRWGGNSYEQYF.

The chain recombines TRBV5-4 with TRBJ2-7; 9 bases are shared with TRBD1. CDR1 and CDR2 from the germline V gene are SGHNT and YYREEE (reference sequence). The CDR3 is 15 amino acids. V gave up 5 bases and J gave up 7 bases; unmatched junction bases: 13. Here the CDR3 DNA reads TGTGCCAGCAGACAACAGGGGGCCCGAACTTGGGAGCAGTACTTC. It specifies CASRQQGARTWEQYF.

The genes are TRBV6-5 and TRBJ2-2; possible D gene TRBD1, 5 bases. The V end was cut by 2 bases, the J end by 4 bases, with 8 bases between. This CDR3 is built from 14 residues. Germline CDR1 MNHEY, CDR2 SVGAGI. The CDR3 coding sequence is TGTGCCAGCAGTTACCGAACAGGCACCGGGGAGCTGTTTTTT. As protein: CASSYRTGTGELFF.

The V gene is TRBV12-3 or TRBV12-4, the J gene TRBJ2-3; 8 bases line up with TRBD1. V shed 3 bases, J shed 1 base, and the junction held 3 bases outside the gene matches. The CDR3 is made up of 15 amino acids. The CDR3, as DNA: TGTGCCAGCAGTTTCTCGGGACAGGGCACAGATACGCAGTATTTT. Translation gives CASSFSGQGTDTQYF.

This clonotype came up a few times. The chain combines TRBV7-2 with TRBJ2-4, with TRBD1 matching over 7 bases. There are 15 residues in the CDR3. Germline assignment: CDR1 SGHTA and CDR2 FQGNSA. V was pared by 1 base and J by 2 bases, with 2 bases of the junction left unmatched. The chain's CDR3 is CASSLEQGPKNIQYF. CDR3 in DNA: TGTGCCAGCAGCTTAGAACAGGGGCCCAAAAACATTCAGTACTTC.

The V and J genes are TRBV20-1 and TRBJ2-7; 10 bases agree with TRBD2. J lost 6 bases, V lost 1 base, and 6 bases had no gene match. This CDR3 has 14 amino acids. Germline V lookup: CDR1 DFQATT, CDR2 SNEGSKA (reference sequence). CDR3 region: CSARALAGVGEQYF. The CDR3 DNA follows: TGCAGTGCTAGAGCGCTAGCGGGAGTGGGCGAGCAGTACTTC.

This clonotype was counted between two and nine times. The chain is built from TRBV7-2 and TRBJ1-1; tentative D call: TRBD1 (5 bases). The length of the CDR3 is 15 residues. Trimming pared 6 bases from V and 5 bases from J, leaving 19 bases between. Germline V gives CDR1 SGHTA, CDR2 FQGNSA. The CDR3, as DNA: TGTGCCAGCAGTCCCCAGGGCAGGGCGGTAACTGAAGCTTTCTTT. Its translation is CASSPQGRAVTEAFF.

The chain has TRBV6-2 or TRBV6-3 and TRBJ1-6, with 9 positions matching TRBD1. V shed 6 bases and J 8 bases; nucleotides not matched to a gene: 8. This CDR3 contains 15 residues. Germline CDR1 is MNHEY and CDR2 is SVGEGT. The CDR3: CASRSQTGGYSPLHF. The CDR3 coding sequence is TGTGCCAGCAGATCACAAACAGGGGGCTATTCACCCCTCCACTTT.

The sample holds a few counts of this clonotype. The gene calls are TRBV21-1 and TRBJ2-7; TRBD2 reflects the table's D call only, with no check against the DNA. TRBV21-1 is a pseudogene locus. There are 15 residues in the CDR3. In DNA form, the CDR3 reads TGTGCCAGCAGCAAATGGGGGGAGGGCCGGAACGAGCAGTACTTC. It specifies CASSKWGEGRNEQYF.

The chain carries TRBV27 and TRBJ2-1; D gene ambiguous. V dropped 5 bases and J dropped 12 bases, with 17 bases sitting between them. Per germline, CDR1 MNHEY and CDR2 SMNVEV (reference sequence). The CDR3 consists of 13 residues. The CDR3 here is CASSLGPLAGQFF. CDR3 DNA: TGTGCCAGCAGTCTCGGACCACTTGCCGGGCAGTTCTTC.

The chain recombines TRBV12-3 or TRBV12-4 with TRBJ2-5; the match to TRBD1 covers 8 bases. Trimming cost V 7 bases and J 6 bases; bases outside gene matches: 7. The CDR3 sequence is 13 residues long. The CDR3 loop reads CASNRQGRKTQYF. As DNA, the CDR3 is TGTGCCAGCAACCGACAGGGGAGAAAGACCCAGTACTTC.

The gene calls are TRBV27 and TRBJ2-6, with D unclear. Trimming removed 10 bases at V and 1 base at J, with 17 bases between. The CDR3 loop spans 16 amino acids. Germline V gene lookup returns CDR1 MNHEY and CDR2 SMNVEV (reference sequence). In DNA, the CDR3 is TGTGCCACCTTCCCGGAACCACCATCTGGGGCCAACGTCCTGACTTTC. Residues: CATFPEPPSGANVLTF.

V and J are TRBV30 and TRBJ2-5; possibly TRBD2 for D (6 bases). The V and J ends lost 3 bases and 4 bases respectively, with 9 bases between them. This CDR3 region has 12 residues. CDR1 and CDR2 from the germline V gene are GTSNPN and SVGIG (reference sequence). The CDR3 loop reads CAWRREAETQYF. The CDR3 DNA reads as TGTGCCTGGAGGAGGGAGGCAGAGACCCAGTACTTC.

This clonotype was seen a handful of times. The V and J genes are TRBV4-1 and TRBJ1-5; D is unresolved. CDR1 MGHRA and CDR2 YSYEKL come from the germline V gene. The ends were cut back, 0 bases at V and 7 bases at J, with 7 bases in the middle. The CDR3 consists of 13 residues. DNA for the CDR3: TGCGCCAGCAGCCAAGATGAGGGACAGCCCCAGCATTTT. Translated: CASSQDEGQPQHF.

The chain is built from TRBV28 and TRBJ2-7, with 7 bases fitting TRBD1. Per germline, CDR1 MDHEN and CDR2 SYDVKM. J lost 1 base, V lost 5 bases, and 5 bases had no gene match. The length of the CDR3 is 14 residues. CDR3 sequence reads: CASSAPGQSYEQYF. CDR3 coding DNA: TGTGCCAGCAGTGCCCCGGGACAGTCCTACGAGCAGTACTTC.

This clonotype was found a few times. The chain uses TRBV28 and TRBJ1-2, with 7 nucleotides matching TRBD1. J lost 0 bases, V lost 5 bases, and 9 bases had no gene match. Per germline, CDR1 MDHEN and CDR2 SYDVKM. The CDR3 length is 16 residues. The CDR3 coding sequence is TGTGCCAGCAGTCCCCCCCGGACAGGAACTAACTATGGCTACACCTTC. It is translated as CASSPPRTGTNYGYTF.

This clonotype came up a few times. The J gene is TRBJ1-6, the V gene TRBV5-1; possible D gene TRBD1, 6 bases. Looked up from germline, CDR1 is SGHRS and CDR2 is YFSETQ. This CDR3 is built from 16 residues. The ends were cut back, 2 bases at V and 6 bases at J, with 15 bases in the middle. CDR3 loop: CASSFAQGNLNSPLHF. The CDR3 DNA reads TGCGCCAGCAGCTTCGCCCAGGGGAATCTTAATTCACCCCTCCACTTT.

The rearrangement uses TRBV20-1 and TRBJ2-1; D possibly corresponds to TRBD2 (6 bases). The CDR3 runs to 17 residues. Trimming took off 5 bases at V and 1 base at J, with 21 bases between the two ends. Germline loops: CDR1 DFQATT, CDR2 SNEGSKA (reference sequence). The CDR3, as DNA: TGCAGTGCTGCGGGGTCGGGACCAAGACTTTCCTACAATGAGCAGTTCTTC. Amino acid sequence: CSAAGSGPRLSYNEQFF.

Note on this clonotype: A read error may produce the germline difference seen at one junction end. This chain uses TRBV4-3 with TRBJ2-1, with 12 positions matching TRBD2. Per the germline V gene, CDR1 is LGHNA and CDR2 is YSLEER. The CDR3 length is 16 residues. For the CDR3, the DNA is TGCGCCAGCAGCCTTCGACTAGCGGGGGCCTACAATGAGCAGATCTTC. Protein product: CASSLRLAGAYNEQIF.

CDR3 in DNA: TGCAGTGCTAACGGACTAGCGGGAGTGGCCAAAAACATTCAGTACTTC. Translation gives CSANGLAGVAKNIQYF. The V call is TRBV20-1, the J call TRBJ2-4, with 13 bases identical to TRBD2. Germline V gene sequence: CDR1 DFQATT, CDR2 SNEGSKA (reference sequence). The CDR3 is 16 amino acids. V was pared by 4 bases and J by 1 base, with 4 bases of the junction left unmatched.

The rearrangement links TRBV28 to TRBJ1-5; D unresolved. Trimming removed 7 bases from V and 4 bases from J, with 8 bases in between. The CDR3 has 12 amino acids. Germline V lookup: CDR1 MDHEN, CDR2 SYDVKM. CDR3 amino acids: CASTPPNQPQHF. The CDR3 DNA is TGTGCCAGCACCCCCCCTAATCAGCCCCAGCATTTT.

The genes are TRBV5-1 and TRBJ2-1; 12 bases are a match to TRBD2. CDR1 is SGHRS and CDR2 is YFSETQ in the germline V gene. After removal of 4 bases from V and 2 bases from J, the junction contained 10 bases not matched to a gene. CDR3 length equals 18 residues. CDR3 nucleotide sequence: TGCGCCAGCAGCCCCGGGACTAGCGGGCCCACAGCCTACAATGAGCAGTTCTTC. The encoded protein is CASSPGTSGPTAYNEQFF. The full variable domain, with the rest looked up from reference TRBV5-1 and TRBJ2-1, is KAGVTQTPRYLIKTRGQQVTLSCSPISGHRSVSWYQQTPGQGLQFLFEYFSETQRNKGNFPGRFSGRQFSNSRSEMNVSTLELGDSALYLCASSPGTSGPTAYNEQFFGPGTRLTVL.

J is TRBJ2-1 and V is TRBV2; the D gene is possibly TRBD1 (6 bases). This CDR3 spans 13 amino acids. CDR1 and CDR2 from the germline V gene are SNHLY and FYNNEI. The germline V and J ends were trimmed by 0 bases and 14 bases, with 14 bases remaining between them. CDR3 protein: CASSEALRSGEFF. The DNA of the CDR3 is TGTGCCAGCAGTGAAGCGCTTAGGTCAGGGGAGTTCTTC.

This clonotype occurred a few times. The chain has TRBV12-3 or TRBV12-4 and TRBJ1-2; D uncertain. The CDR3 runs 13 residues. Trimming took off 3 bases at V and 6 bases at J, with 11 bases between the two ends. The DNA of the CDR3 is TGTGCCAGCAGTTTTGACAAAAGGGATGGCTACACCTTC. Protein sequence: CASSFDKRDGYTF.

V is TRBV20-1 and J is TRBJ2-1; D not resolved. The CDR3 loop spans 10 amino acids. The germline CDR1 and CDR2 sequences are DFQATT and SNEGSKA (reference sequence). V shed 6 bases and J shed 9 bases, with 9 bases lying between them. The CDR3 nucleotides read TGCAGTGCCCTCCGGGCTGAGCAGTTCTTC. Translated: CSALRAEQFF.

V and J are TRBV27 and TRBJ2-7; D assignment may be TRBD1 or TRBD2 (5 bases each). The CDR3 length is 14 residues. V lost 6 bases, J lost 5 bases, and 17 bases lay in between. Germline lookup yields CDR1 MNHEY and CDR2 SMNVEV (reference sequence). The CDR3 DNA is TGTGCCAGCAGAACAGGTGGGACGGTCCACGAGCAGTACTTC. The encoded protein is CASRTGGTVHEQYF.

This clonotype was seen only a few times. V usage is TRBV27 and J usage is TRBJ2-3; D is uncertain. V shed 3 bases and J shed 1 base, with 5 bases lying between them. The germline CDR1 and CDR2 sequences are MNHEY and SMNVEV (reference sequence). There are 13 residues in the CDR3. The CDR3 DNA is TGTGCCAGCAGTTTCGTCGGCACAGATACGCAGTATTTT. Protein sequence: CASSFVGTDTQYF.

This clonotype came up a few times. The rearrangement joins TRBV5-1 to TRBJ2-7; 7 nucleotides match TRBD1. Germline assignment: CDR1 SGHRS and CDR2 YFSETQ. V gave up 3 bases and J gave up 6 bases; unmatched junction bases: 21. CDR3 length equals 18 residues. The CDR3 loop reads CASSSTGQPLQDRGEQYF. CDR3 DNA: TGCGCCAGCAGCTCGACGGGACAGCCCCTGCAGGATAGAGGCGAGCAGTACTTC.